This T cell receptor beta chain came from a study of T cell repertoires in cytomegalovirus infection. Overall study: In public TCR beta signatures, there were indications of both CMV infection and matching HLA type.

Germline lookup yields CDR1 MNHEY and CDR2 SMNVEV (reference sequence). V was trimmed by 5 bases and J by 7 bases, leaving 17 bases between them. The CDR3 extends over 14 amino acids. This clonotype showed up just a few times. What it recognizes is unknown. Via MiXCR, TCRdb re-called the reads, giving one row per CDR3 protein. The table records around 120,000 distinct CDR3 sequences, over 40% of them present only once. The sequence derives from a human donor in good health (CMV status not recorded). Some clones in this sample may be carry-over from other donors' samples. This chain uses TRBV27 with TRBJ1-2; D may be TRBD1 (6 bases). The sequencing used CD8+ T cells from cultured PBMCs, collected from culture after CMV antigen stimulation. The CDR3 loop reads CASSTTRGGGGYTF. CDR3 DNA sequence: TGTGCCAGCAGTACCACCCGTGGAGGGGGTGGCTACACCTTC.